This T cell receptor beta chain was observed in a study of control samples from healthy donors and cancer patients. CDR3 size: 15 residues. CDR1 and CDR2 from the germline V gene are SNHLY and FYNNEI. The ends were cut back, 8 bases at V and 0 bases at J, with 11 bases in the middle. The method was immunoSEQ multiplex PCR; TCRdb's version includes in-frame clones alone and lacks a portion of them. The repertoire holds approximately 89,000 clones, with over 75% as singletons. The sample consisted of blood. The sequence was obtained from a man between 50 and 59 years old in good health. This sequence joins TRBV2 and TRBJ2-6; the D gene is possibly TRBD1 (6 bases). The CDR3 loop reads CASAKDSSGANVLTF. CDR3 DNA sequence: TGTGCCAGCGCCAAGGACAGCTCTGGGGCCAACGTCCTGACTTTC.